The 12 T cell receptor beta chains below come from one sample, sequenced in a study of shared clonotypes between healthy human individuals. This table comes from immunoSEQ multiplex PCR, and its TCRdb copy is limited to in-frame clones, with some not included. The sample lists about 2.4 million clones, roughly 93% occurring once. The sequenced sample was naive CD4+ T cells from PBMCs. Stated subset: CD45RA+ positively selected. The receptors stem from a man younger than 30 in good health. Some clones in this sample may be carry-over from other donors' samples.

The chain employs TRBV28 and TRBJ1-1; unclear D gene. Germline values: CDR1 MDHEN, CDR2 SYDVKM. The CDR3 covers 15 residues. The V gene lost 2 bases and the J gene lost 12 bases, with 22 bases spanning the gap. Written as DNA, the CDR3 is TGTGCCAGCAGTTTAGTCGGAATTGTAGGGCGCGCGTCTTTCTTT. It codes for CASSLVGIVGRASFF.

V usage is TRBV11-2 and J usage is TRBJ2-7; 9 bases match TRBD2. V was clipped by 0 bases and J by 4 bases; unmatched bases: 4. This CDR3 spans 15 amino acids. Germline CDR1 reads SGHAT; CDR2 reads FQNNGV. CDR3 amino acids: CASSLESGRRYEQYF. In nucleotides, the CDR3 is TGTGCCAGCAGCTTAGAAAGCGGGAGGAGGTACGAGCAGTACTTC.

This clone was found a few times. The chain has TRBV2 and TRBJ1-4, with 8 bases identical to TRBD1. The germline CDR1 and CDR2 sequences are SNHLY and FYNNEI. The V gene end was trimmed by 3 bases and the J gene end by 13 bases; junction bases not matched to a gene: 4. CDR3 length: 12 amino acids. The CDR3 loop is CASSEDGQGLFF. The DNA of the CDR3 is TGTGCCAGCAGTGAGGATGGACAGGGACTGTTTTTT.

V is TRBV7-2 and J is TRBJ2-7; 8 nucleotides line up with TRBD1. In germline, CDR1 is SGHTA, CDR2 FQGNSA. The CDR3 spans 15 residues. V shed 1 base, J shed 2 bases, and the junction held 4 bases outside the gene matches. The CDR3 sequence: CASSLVGQGPYEQYF. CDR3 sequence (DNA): TGTGCCAGCAGCTTAGTTGGACAGGGCCCCTACGAGCAGTACTTC.

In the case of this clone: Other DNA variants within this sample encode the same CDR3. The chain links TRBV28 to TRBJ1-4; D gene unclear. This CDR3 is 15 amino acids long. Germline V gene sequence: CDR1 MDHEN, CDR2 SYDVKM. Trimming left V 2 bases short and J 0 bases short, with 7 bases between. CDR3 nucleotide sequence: TGTGCCAGCAGTTTAGCGGGCGCAACTAATGAAAAACTGTTTTTT. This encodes CASSLAGATNEKLFF. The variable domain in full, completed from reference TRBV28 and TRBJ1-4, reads DVKVTQSSRYLVKRTGEKVFLECVQDMDHENMFWYRQDPGLGLRLIYFSYDVKMKEKGDIPEGYSVSREKKERFSLILESASTNQTSMYLCASSLAGATNEKLFFGSGTQLSVL.

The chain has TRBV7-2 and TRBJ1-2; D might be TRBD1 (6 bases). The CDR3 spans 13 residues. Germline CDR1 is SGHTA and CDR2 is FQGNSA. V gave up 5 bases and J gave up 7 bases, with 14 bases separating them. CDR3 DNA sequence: TGTGCCAGCAGCCCCTTCGGACAGCCTGGCTACACCTTC. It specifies CASSPFGQPGYTF.

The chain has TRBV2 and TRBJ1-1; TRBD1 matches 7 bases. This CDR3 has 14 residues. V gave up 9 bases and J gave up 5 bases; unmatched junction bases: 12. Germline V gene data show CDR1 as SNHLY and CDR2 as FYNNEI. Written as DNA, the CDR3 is TGTGCCAGGAGAGATGATCAGGGGGTTACTGAAGCTTTCTTT. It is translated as CARRDDQGVTEAFF.

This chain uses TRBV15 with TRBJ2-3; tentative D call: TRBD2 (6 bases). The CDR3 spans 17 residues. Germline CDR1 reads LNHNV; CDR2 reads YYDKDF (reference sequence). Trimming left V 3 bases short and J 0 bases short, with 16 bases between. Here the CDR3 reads CATSRVLDGGSTDTQYF. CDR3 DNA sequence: TGTGCCACCAGCAGGGTCCTCGACGGAGGGAGCACAGATACGCAGTATTTT.

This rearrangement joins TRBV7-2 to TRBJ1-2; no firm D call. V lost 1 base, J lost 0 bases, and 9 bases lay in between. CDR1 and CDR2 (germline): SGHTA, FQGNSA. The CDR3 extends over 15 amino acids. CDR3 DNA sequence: TGTGCCAGCAGCTTAGACAGCCTCCCTAACTATGGCTACACCTTC. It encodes CASSLDSLPNYGYTF. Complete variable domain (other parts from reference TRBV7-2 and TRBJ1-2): GAGVSQSPSNKVTEKGKDVELRCDPISGHTALYWYRQSLGQGLEFLIYFQGNSAPDKSGLPSDRFSAERTGGSVSTLTIQRTQQEDSAVYLCASSLDSLPNYGYTFGSGTRLTVV.

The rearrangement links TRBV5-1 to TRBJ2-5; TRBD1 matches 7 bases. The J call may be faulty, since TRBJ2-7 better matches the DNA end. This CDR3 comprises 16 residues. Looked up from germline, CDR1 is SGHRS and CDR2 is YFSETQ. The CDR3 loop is CASSSRGQVSSYEQYF. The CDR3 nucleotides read TGCGCCAGCAGCTCGCGCGGACAGGTCTCCTCCTACGAGCAGTACTTC.

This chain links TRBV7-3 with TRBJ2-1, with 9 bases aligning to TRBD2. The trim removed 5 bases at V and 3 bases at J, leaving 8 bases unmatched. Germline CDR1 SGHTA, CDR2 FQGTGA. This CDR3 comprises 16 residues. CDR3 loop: CASSPTSSGVYNEQFF. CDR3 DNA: TGTGCCAGCAGCCCTACCTCTAGCGGGGTCTACAATGAGCAGTTCTTC.

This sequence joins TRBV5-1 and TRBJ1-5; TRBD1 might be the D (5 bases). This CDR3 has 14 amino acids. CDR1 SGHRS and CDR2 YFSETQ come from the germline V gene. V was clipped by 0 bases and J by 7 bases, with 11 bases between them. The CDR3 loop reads CASSLGGPEQPQHF. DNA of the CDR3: TGCGCCAGCAGCTTGGGGGGACCTGAGCAGCCCCAGCATTTT. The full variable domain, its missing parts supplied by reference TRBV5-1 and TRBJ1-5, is KAGVTQTPRYLIKTRGQQVTLSCSPISGHRSVSWYQQTPGQGLQFLFEYFSETQRNKGNFPGRFSGRQFSNSRSEMNVSTLELGDSALYLCASSLGGPEQPQHFGDGTRLSIL.